This TCR beta chain emerged from a study of T cell responses to AZD1222 COVID-19 vaccine. Sequenced by immunoSEQ multiplex PCR; TCRdb stores in-frame clones only, minus some. The table lists approximately 270,000 clones, almost 95% of them singletons. The CDR3 length is 15 residues. Germline CDR1 and CDR2: SGHRS and YFSETQ. V was cut by 6 bases and J by 2 bases, with 17 bases left in between. The sequence came from an adult who received the AZD1222 COVID-19 vaccine. The specimen comprised peripheral blood, sampled 28 days after the second AZD1222 dose. The gene calls are TRBV5-1 and TRBJ1-2, with D possibly being TRBD1 (5 bases). CDR3 region: CASTLGAAGNYGYTF. The CDR3 DNA is TGCGCCAGCACCCTCGGGGCAGCCGGCAACTATGGCTACACCTTC.